This T cell receptor beta chain was profiled in a study of blood T cell repertoires in COVID-19. The CDR3 has 15 amino acids. Unmatched junction bases numbered 8, after V lost 6 bases and J lost 6 bases. Germline lookup yields CDR1 LGHDT and CDR2 YNNKEL (reference sequence). Here immunoSEQ multiplex PCR was the method, and the copy in TCRdb shows in-frame clones only, minus some. The sample contains 200,000 or so clones, more than 75% of which appear only once. Those enrolled in Seattle joined during active infection and were followed longitudinally afterward. The chain is built from TRBV3-1 (or the pseudogene TRBV3-2) and TRBJ2-7; TRBD2 aligns across 13 bases. Material for sequencing was peripheral blood. The origin of this receptor is a person between 65 and 79 years old with COVID-19, enrolled during active disease. CDR3 amino acids: CASSRTSGGSGEQYF. As DNA, the CDR3 is TGTGCCAGCAGTCGGACTAGCGGGGGATCGGGCGAGCAGTACTTC.